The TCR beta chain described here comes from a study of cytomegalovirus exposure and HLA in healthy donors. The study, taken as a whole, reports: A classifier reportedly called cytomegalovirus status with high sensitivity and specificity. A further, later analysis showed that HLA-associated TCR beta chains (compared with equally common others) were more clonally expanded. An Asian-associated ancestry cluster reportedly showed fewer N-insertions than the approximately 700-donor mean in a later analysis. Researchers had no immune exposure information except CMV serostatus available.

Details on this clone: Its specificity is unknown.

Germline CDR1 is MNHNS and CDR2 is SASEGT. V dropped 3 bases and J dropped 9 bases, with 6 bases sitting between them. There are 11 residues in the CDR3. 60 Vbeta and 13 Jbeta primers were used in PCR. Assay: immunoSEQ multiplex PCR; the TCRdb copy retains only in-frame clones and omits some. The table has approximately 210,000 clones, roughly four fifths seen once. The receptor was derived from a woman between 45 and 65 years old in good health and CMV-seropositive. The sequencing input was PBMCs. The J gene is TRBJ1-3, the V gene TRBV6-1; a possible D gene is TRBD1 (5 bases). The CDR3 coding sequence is TGTGCCAGCAGTGACCAGGGCACCATATATTTT. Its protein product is CASSDQGTIYF.